Listed here are 22 T cell receptor beta chains from one sample, sequenced in a study of Tregs in tolerant kidney transplant recipients. Profiled with immunoSEQ multiplex PCR; TCRdb holds only in-frame clones, not every one. The table lists about 30,000 clones. The sample in question was CD8+ T cells from blood, obtained before the transplant. The receptors here all came from a human donor who received a combined kidney and bone marrow transplant.

About this clone: Read coverage stops 3 residues before the CDR3 terminus; the germline J gene supplies the remainder. This sequence joins TRBV6-1 and TRBJ2-1; 10 bases map to TRBD2. The CDR3 runs 15 residues. Germline V lookup: CDR1 MNHNS, CDR2 SASEGT. With V trimmed by 4 bases and J by 7 bases, 7 bases remained unmatched. CDR3 loop: CASSVLAGAVNEQFF. CDR3 DNA (partial): TGTGCCAGCAGTGTCCTAGCGGGAGCGGTGAATGAG.

With regard to this clone: The read ends 3 residues before the CDR3 terminus; that terminus is restored from the germline J gene. This chain uses TRBV28 with TRBJ2-3; 14 nucleotides match TRBD2. J was trimmed by 2 bases and V by 2 bases; bases with no gene match: 9. The CDR3 has 19 amino acids. The germline CDR1 and CDR2 sequences are MDHEN and SYDVKM. The part of the CDR3 DNA that was read is TGTGCCAGCAGTTTAAGGTTAAGGACTAGCGGGAGGTTCACAGATACG. Protein product: CASSLRLRTSGRFTDT. The whole CDR3 sequence reads CASSLRLRTSGRFTDTQYF.

About this clone: The read falls 3 residues short of the CDR3 end, and the missing part is taken from the germline J gene. The V and J genes are TRBV7-8 and TRBJ2-3; a possible D gene is TRBD2 (6 bases). Looked up from germline, CDR1 is SGHVS and CDR2 is FQNEAQ. This CDR3 is built from 15 residues. V lost 5 bases to trimming and J lost 0 bases, with 12 bases between them. CDR3 residues: CASSLWGTSTDTQYF. The covered CDR3 bases are TGTGCCAGCAGCCTTTGGGGGACTAGCACAGATACG.

Details on this clone: The sequence runs out 3 residues before the end of the CDR3; the remainder is reconstructed from the germline J gene. This rearrangement joins TRBV19 to TRBJ2-7; D is possibly TRBD1 (6 bases). CDR1 and CDR2 from the germline V gene are LNHDA and SQIVND (reference sequence). Trimming stripped 5 bases from V and 2 bases from J, with 13 bases between. The CDR3 is made up of 14 amino acids. Incomplete CDR3 DNA: TGTGCCAGTAGTCCCCAGGACAGCGCCTACGAG. It is translated as CASSPQDSAYE. The full CDR3 protein reads CASSPQDSAYEQYF.

In the case of this clone: The CDR3 goes on 3 residues after the read ends, and that part is filled in from the germline J gene. The chain has TRBV6-2 or TRBV6-3 and TRBJ1-6, with D unclear. Germline-derived CDR1 and CDR2 are MNHEY and SVGEGT. CDR3 size: 16 residues. Trimming stripped 2 bases from V and 9 bases from J, with 17 bases between. The CDR3: CASSYPDDTRGSPLHF. The sequenced part of the CDR3 DNA is TGTGCCAGCAGTTACCCGGATGACACGCGGGGTTCACCC.

Of note for this clone: Coverage ceases 3 residues before the CDR3 finishes, and the germline J gene fills in the end. The rearrangement links TRBV5-1 to TRBJ2-1, with a tentative D call TRBD2 (6 bases). V was clipped by 5 bases and J by 6 bases, with 6 bases between them. The V gene's germline CDR1 is SGHRS and CDR2 YFSETQ. This CDR3 is 11 amino acids long. The CDR3 reads CASRLANEQFF. The sequenced CDR3 bases are TGCGCCAGCAGACTAGCCAATGAG.

As regards this clone: The CDR3 goes on 3 residues after the read ends, and that part is filled in from the germline J gene. V gene TRBV12-3 or TRBV12-4 combines with J gene TRBJ1-1; perhaps TRBD1 as D (5 bases). The V end lost 5 bases, the J end lost 1 base, and 14 bases lay between the germline ends. CDR3 length: 15 residues. Here the CDR3 reads CASSTRQLPNTEAFF. The part of the CDR3 DNA that was read is TGTGCCAGCAGTACCCGACAGCTACCGAACACTGAA.

About this clone itself: Read data end 3 residues before the CDR3 end; the end is taken from the germline J gene. The chain links TRBV20-1 to TRBJ2-7; 14 nucleotides match TRBD2. This CDR3 contains 16 residues. The germline CDR1 and CDR2 sequences are DFQATT and SNEGSKA (reference sequence). V lost 5 bases, J lost 6 bases, and 12 bases stayed unmatched. The chain's CDR3 is CSAPPPGLAGVGEQYF. The covered CDR3 bases are TGCAGTGCTCCCCCCCCGGGACTAGCGGGAGTAGGCGAG.

Notes on this clone: The CDR3 extends 3 residues past the end of the read, so its final part is completed from the germline J gene. The chain is built from TRBV19 and TRBJ1-2; perhaps TRBD1 as D (6 bases). The CDR3 has 15 residues. Trimming removed 4 bases at V and 7 bases at J, with 19 bases between. The germline gives CDR1 LNHDA, CDR2 SQIVND (reference sequence). Incomplete CDR3 DNA: TGTGCCAGTAGTAACAACAGGGATCGTAGTGGTGGC. Translation: CASSNNRDRSGG. The complete CDR3 sequence is CASSNNRDRSGGYTF.

On this clone: The read stops 3 residues short of the end of the CDR3; the missing end is completed from the germline J gene. The J gene is TRBJ2-1, the V gene TRBV30; the match to TRBD2 covers 8 bases. Unmatched junction bases numbered 3, after V lost 1 base and J lost 4 bases. CDR3 length equals 14 residues. The germline CDR1 and CDR2 sequences are GTSNPN and SVGIG (reference sequence). Incomplete CDR3 DNA: TGTGCCTGGAGTGCGGGACTAGTATACAATGAG. The encoded protein is CAWSAGLVYNE. The full CDR3 sequence reads CAWSAGLVYNEQFF.

Note on this clone: The sequence runs out 3 residues before the end of the CDR3; the remainder is reconstructed from the germline J gene. The chain links TRBV6-4 to TRBJ1-2, with D possibly being TRBD1 (6 bases). The CDR3 consists of 13 residues. V lost 3 bases and J 4 bases, leaving 9 bases between the germline ends. Germline CDR1 and CDR2: MRHNA and SNTAGT. CDR3 DNA (partial): TGTGCCAGCAGTGATGGGGGCCTCTATGGC. It translates to CASSDGGLYG. Given in full, the CDR3 is CASSDGGLYGYTF.

Regarding this clone: The sequenced fragment ends 3 residues before the CDR3 boundary, so the rest is inferred from the germline J gene. V usage is TRBV5-6 and J usage is TRBJ1-3; D remains unclear. In germline, CDR1 is SGHDT, CDR2 YYEEEE. This CDR3 is 15 amino acids long. Trimming removed 6 bases at V and 0 bases at J, with 13 bases between. The CDR3 reads CASNTRQSSGNTIYF. Partial CDR3 DNA: TGTGCCAGCAATACTAGGCAGAGCTCTGGAAACACC.

Concerning this clone itself: The CDR3 extends 3 residues past the end of the read, so its final part is completed from the germline J gene. The V and J genes are TRBV2 and TRBJ2-1, with a tentative D call TRBD1 (5 bases). V lost 5 bases, J lost 0 bases, and 11 bases lay in between. Germline V gives CDR1 SNHLY, CDR2 FYNNEI. The CDR3 extends over 15 amino acids. The CDR3 loop reads CASSPRADSYNEQFF. CDR3 DNA (partial): TGTGCCAGCAGTCCCAGGGCGGACTCCTACAATGAG.

For this clone: The read finishes 3 residues shy of the CDR3 end, and the germline J gene is used to complete it. The V call is TRBV7-3, the J call TRBJ1-5; possibly TRBD1 for D (5 bases). The CDR3 runs to 14 residues. The germline gives CDR1 SGHTA, CDR2 FQGTGA. Trimming took 2 bases from V and 3 from J, leaving 8 bases between them. CDR3: CASSLWTTNQPQHF. The DNA read from the CDR3 is TGTGCCAGCAGCTTATGGACAACCAATCAGCCC.

Turning to this clone: Read sequence stops 3 residues before the CDR3 end, and the germline J gene provides the missing end. The rearrangement joins TRBV19 to TRBJ2-1, with a tentative D call TRBD1 (6 bases). CDR1 LNHDA and CDR2 SQIVND come from the germline V gene (reference sequence). The CDR3 sequence is 19 residues long. Trimming cost V 7 bases and J 0 bases, with 25 bases left between them. The sequenced CDR3 bases are TGTGCCAGTATCCTATCAGGGGCCGCCCCTCCGAGCTCCTACAATGAG. Its protein product is CASILSGAAPPSSYNE. The CDR3 in its entirety is CASILSGAAPPSSYNEQFF.

The part of the CDR3 DNA that was read is TGTGCCAGCAGTGAAGCGCAGGGCGGCCGCCCTCCCTATGGC. This codes for CASSEAQGGRPPYG. The CDR3 in its entirety is CASSEAQGGRPPYGYTF. The chain uses TRBV2 and TRBJ1-2; TRBD1 is a possible D gene (5 bases). The missing CDR3 end, 3 residues past where the read stops, is filled in from the germline J gene. V gave up 0 bases and J gave up 4 bases, with 18 bases separating them. Germline lookup yields CDR1 SNHLY and CDR2 FYNNEI. This CDR3 is 17 amino acids long.

A note on this clone: The sequenced fragment ends 3 residues before the CDR3 boundary, so the rest is inferred from the germline J gene. The chain employs TRBV7-9 and TRBJ2-2; D is unresolved. The CDR3 extends over 15 amino acids. Germline CDR1 SEHNR, CDR2 FQNEAQ (reference sequence). Trimming left V 8 bases short and J 0 bases short, with 13 bases between. Incomplete CDR3 DNA: TGTGCCAGCTTCTCACCGGTAACGAACACCGGGGAG. This translates into CASFSPVTNTGE. The whole CDR3 is CASFSPVTNTGELFF.

Concerning this clone itself: The CDR3 end lies 3 residues beyond the end of the read and is filled in from the germline J gene. V usage is TRBV29-1 and J usage is TRBJ2-1; TRBD1 might be the D (6 bases). This CDR3 has 14 residues. V lost 3 bases and J lost 2, with 11 bases in between. Germline V lookup: CDR1 SQVTM, CDR2 ANQGSEA. The CDR3 sequence is CSVDQGNPYNEQFF. Partial CDR3 DNA: TGCAGCGTTGATCAGGGGAACCCCTACAATGAG.

Notes on this clone: The read terminates 3 residues before the CDR3 end, so the remaining end is supplied by the germline J gene. The V and J genes are TRBV2 and TRBJ1-3, with 7 bases fitting TRBD1. After removal of 4 bases from V and 3 bases from J, the junction contained 3 bases not matched to a gene. Looked up from germline, CDR1 is SNHLY and CDR2 is FYNNEI. This CDR3 contains 14 residues. Partial CDR3 DNA: TGTGCCAGCAGTGGACAGGGAAGTGGAAACACC. Encoded protein: CASSGQGSGNT. The entire CDR3 protein is CASSGQGSGNTIYF.

As to this clone: With the read ending 3 residues before the CDR3 end, the germline J gene is used to fill in that end. J is TRBJ2-1 and V is TRBV6-1, with 9 positions matching TRBD1. The CDR3 extends over 14 amino acids. The V gene's germline CDR1 is MNHNS and CDR2 SASEGT. Germline trimming cut 3 bases from V and 8 bases from J; bases unmatched to any gene: 5. The CDR3: CASSDYRGLDEQFF. The sequenced part of the CDR3 DNA is TGTGCCAGCAGTGACTACAGGGGGCTTGATGAG.

Note on this clone: The CDR3 is cut off 3 residues early in the read; its end comes from the germline J gene. This chain links TRBV5-6 with TRBJ1-6, with 7 bases identical to TRBD1. CDR1 and CDR2 from the germline V gene are SGHDT and YYEEEE. This CDR3 has 15 residues. Trimming removed 4 bases from V and 11 bases from J; junction bases left unmatched: 12. CDR3 sequence: CASSAGPDRSAPLHF. The covered CDR3 bases are TGTGCCAGCAGCGCGGGCCCGGACAGGTCGGCACCC. Drawing the rest from reference TRBV5-6 and TRBJ1-6, the complete variable domain is DAGVTQSPTHLIKTRGQQVTLRCSPKSGHDTVSWYQQALGQGPQFIFQYYEEEERQRGNFPDRFSGHQFPNYSSELNVNALLLGDSALYLCASSAGPDRSAPLHFGNGTRLTVT.

As to this clone: With the read ending 3 residues before the CDR3 end, the germline J gene is used to fill in that end. The chain combines TRBV29-1 with TRBJ2-7; D is undetermined. The CDR3 sequence is 15 residues long. V lost 2 bases, J lost 3 bases, and 17 bases lay in between. Germline-derived CDR1 and CDR2 are SQVTM and ANQGSEA. The part of the CDR3 DNA that was read is TGCAGCGTTGAATTCCTCGCCGGTGCCCACTACGAG. Its protein is CSVEFLAGAHYE. The whole CDR3 protein reads CSVEFLAGAHYEQYF.